Following are 8 T cell receptor beta chains from one sample sequenced in a study of blood T cell repertoires in COVID-19. Repertoires were generated with immunoSEQ multiplex PCR, while TCRdb's copy carries only in-frame clones and drops some. The data hold a few hundred thousand clones, with 75% to 85% observed a single time. Sequenced input: peripheral blood. The receptors were sampled from a human donor in a cohort sampled during active COVID-19.

The chain links TRBV6-5 to TRBJ1-3; D possibly corresponds to TRBD1 (5 bases). Trimming shortened V by 0 bases and J by 4 bases, and 10 bases separated the two germline ends. CDR3 length: 15 amino acids. CDR1 and CDR2 (germline): MNHEY, SVGAGI. Here the CDR3 DNA reads TGTGCCAGCAGTTACTCGGGACTGGGGGGAAACACCATATATTTT. Amino acid sequence: CASSYSGLGGNTIYF.

This clone was seen at least ten times. The J gene is TRBJ2-5, the V gene TRBV15, with TRBD2 as a possible D gene (6 bases). Trimming stripped 5 bases from V and 5 bases from J, with 12 bases between. There are 13 residues in the CDR3. Germline V CDR1 and CDR2: LNHNV, YYDKDF (reference sequence). CDR3 sequence: CATSGRRWETQYF. The CDR3 nucleotides are TGTGCCACCAGCGGGAGGAGGTGGGAGACCCAGTACTTC.

The V and J genes are TRBV28 and TRBJ1-1; no clear D. Between the trimmed V and J ends, which lost 5 bases and 0 bases, there was a span of 13 bases. Germline-derived CDR1 and CDR2 are MDHEN and SYDVKM. The CDR3 spans 15 residues. The CDR3 here is CASSEGNSLNTEAFF. The CDR3 bases are TGTGCCAGCAGTGAAGGCAACAGCTTGAACACTGAAGCTTTCTTT. Supplemented by reference TRBV28 and TRBJ1-1, the full variable domain reads DVKVTQSSRYLVKRTGEKVFLECVQDMDHENMFWYRQDPGLGLRLIYFSYDVKMKEKGDIPEGYSVSREKKERFSLILESASTNQTSMYLCASSEGNSLNTEAFFGQGTRLTVV.

The chain carries TRBV5-1 and TRBJ1-6; weak D call: TRBD1 (6 bases). Germline values: CDR1 SGHRS, CDR2 YFSETQ. V gave up 4 bases and J gave up 4 bases, with 18 bases separating them. The CDR3 has 17 amino acids. The CDR3 reads CASSPWGPIEYNSPLHF. The CDR3 DNA is TGCGCCAGCAGCCCCTGGGGGCCAATCGAGTATAATTCACCCCTCCACTTT.

The V and J genes are TRBV27 and TRBJ2-1; weak D call: TRBD1 (6 bases). The CDR3 contains 15 residues. Germline-derived CDR1 and CDR2 are MNHEY and SMNVEV (reference sequence). V lost 2 bases to trimming and J lost 5 bases, with 13 bases between them. The DNA for the CDR3 is TGTGCCAGCAGTTTACTTTTCAGGGGCGACAATGAGCAGTTCTTC. It translates to CASSLLFRGDNEQFF.

This sequence joins TRBV14 and TRBJ2-7; TRBD2 agrees at 13 bases. Germline CDR1 is SGHDN and CDR2 is FVKESK. The length of the CDR3 is 20 residues. After removal of 3 bases from V and 3 bases from J, the junction contained 17 bases not matched to a gene. In DNA form, the CDR3 reads TGTGCCAGCAGCCACTCACCGGGACTAGCGGGAAGGGGAGGTTACTACGAGCAGTACTTC. Its protein is CASSHSPGLAGRGGYYEQYF.

The gene calls are TRBV7-8 and TRBJ2-2; 9 positions agree with TRBD2. From germline, CDR1 is SGHVS and CDR2 FQNEAQ. Trimming took 2 bases from V and 6 from J; bases not matched to a gene: 10. This CDR3 spans 17 amino acids. The CDR3 DNA reads as TGTGCCAGCAGCTTATTATTTAGCGGGAGTAGGTCCGGGGAGCTGTTTTTT. Protein sequence: CASSLLFSGSRSGELFF. The whole variable domain, remainder taken from reference TRBV7-8 and TRBJ2-2, is GAGVSQSPRYKVAKRGQDVALRCDPISGHVSLFWYQQALGQGPEFLTYFQNEAQLDKSGLPSDRFFAERPEGSVSTLKIQRTQQEDSAVYLCASSLLFSGSRSGELFFGEGSRLTVL.

The chain recombines TRBV5-1 with TRBJ1-3, with a weak D call TRBD1 (6 bases). The CDR3 has 15 residues. Trimming pared 5 bases from V and 6 bases from J, leaving 18 bases between. Germline values: CDR1 SGHRS, CDR2 YFSETQ. Here the CDR3 DNA reads TGCGCCAGCAGAACTGGACAGCCAGGCCAAAACACCATATATTTT. Amino acids: CASRTGQPGQNTIYF.